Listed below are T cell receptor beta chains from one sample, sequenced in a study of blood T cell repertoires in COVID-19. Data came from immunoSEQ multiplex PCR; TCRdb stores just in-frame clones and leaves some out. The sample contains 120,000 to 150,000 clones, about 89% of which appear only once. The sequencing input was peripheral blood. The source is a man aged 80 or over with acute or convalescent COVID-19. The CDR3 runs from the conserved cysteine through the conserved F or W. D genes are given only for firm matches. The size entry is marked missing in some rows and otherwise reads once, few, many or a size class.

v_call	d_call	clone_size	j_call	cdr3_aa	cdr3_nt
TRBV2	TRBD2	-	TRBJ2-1	CASKSGGASGYNEQFF	TGTGCCAGCAAATCCGGGGGGGCTAGCGGATACAATGAGCAGTTCTTC
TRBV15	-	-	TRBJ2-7	CATSIIQGLQYF	TGTGCCACCAGCATAATACAGGGTTTGCAGTACTTC
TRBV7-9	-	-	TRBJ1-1	CASSFGLENTEAFF	TGTGCCAGCAGCTTCGGACTGGAGAACACTGAAGCTTTCTTT
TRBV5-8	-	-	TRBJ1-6	CASSQVRGGSPLHF	TGTGCCAGCAGCCAGGTGCGGGGAGGTTCACCCCTCCACTTT
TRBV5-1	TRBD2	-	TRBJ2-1	CASSLETSGNNEQFF	TGCGCCAGCAGCTTGGAAACTAGCGGTAACAATGAGCAGTTCTTC
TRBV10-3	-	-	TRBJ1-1	CAISESQNTEAFF	TGTGCCATCAGTGAGAGCCAGAACACTGAAGCTTTCTTT
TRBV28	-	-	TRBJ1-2	CASSLGGTGLLSYGYTF	TGTGCCAGCAGTTTAGGCGGAACAGGGCTGTTAAGTTACGGCTACACCTTC
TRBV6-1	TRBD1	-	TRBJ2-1	CASSTDRGYNEQFF	TGTGCCAGCAGTACGGACAGGGGTTACAATGAGCAGTTCTTC
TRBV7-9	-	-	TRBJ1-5	CASSFAGQDSNQPQHF	TGTGCCAGCAGCTTTGCGGGTCAGGATAGCAATCAGCCCCAGCATTTT
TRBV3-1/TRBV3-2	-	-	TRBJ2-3	CASSHEMVGGGGTQYF	TGTGCCAGCAGCCATGAAATGGTCGGGGGAGGAGGTACGCAGTATTTT
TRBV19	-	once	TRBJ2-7	CASSTGTPYEQYF	TGTGCCAGTAGTACTGGGACACCCTACGAGCAGTACTTC
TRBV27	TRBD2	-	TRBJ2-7	CASSATSGSLYEQYF	TGTGCCAGCAGCGCCACTAGCGGGAGTCTCTACGAGCAGTACTTC
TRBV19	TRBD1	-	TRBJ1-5	CASNQDRNNQPQHF	TGTGCCAGTAATCAGGACAGGAACAATCAGCCCCAGCATTTT
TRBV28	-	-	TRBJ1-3	CASSPGGYRVIGNTIYF	TGTGCCAGCAGCCCCGGTGGCTATCGGGTGATTGGAAACACCATATATTTT
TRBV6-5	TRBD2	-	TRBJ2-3	CASSSGTSGRGQYF	TGTGCCAGCAGTTCCGGGACTAGCGGACGGGGGCAGTATTTT
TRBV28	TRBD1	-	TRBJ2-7	CASSLDRAFEQYF	TGTGCCAGCAGTTTAGACAGGGCCTTCGAGCAGTACTTC
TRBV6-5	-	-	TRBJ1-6	CASSKGQMYNSPLHF	TGTGCCAGCAGCAAAGGACAGATGTATAATTCACCCCTCCACTTT
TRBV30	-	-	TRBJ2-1	CAWSGGVSYNEQFF	TGTGCCTGGTCAGGAGGAGTCTCCTACAATGAGCAGTTCTTC
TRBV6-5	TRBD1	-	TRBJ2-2	CASRGQGTGELFF	TGTGCCAGCAGAGGACAGGGCACCGGGGAGCTGTTTTTT
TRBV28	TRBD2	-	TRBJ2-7	CASSAPGLANYEQYF	TGTGCCAGCAGTGCCCCGGGACTAGCTAACTACGAGCAGTACTTC
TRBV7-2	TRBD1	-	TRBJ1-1	CASSFSGQGGWAFF	TGTGCCAGCAGCTTTAGTGGACAGGGCGGTTGGGCTTTCTTT
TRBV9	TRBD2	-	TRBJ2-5	CASSVTGTSGSQETQYF	TGTGCCAGCAGCGTAACGGGGACTAGCGGGAGCCAAGAGACCCAGTACTTC
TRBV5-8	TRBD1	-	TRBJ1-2	CASSNTGTGGSIGYTF	TGTGCCAGCAGCAACACCGGGACAGGAGGTTCTATTGGCTACACCTTC
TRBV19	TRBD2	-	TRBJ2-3	CASSSGLAGYSTDTQYF	TGTGCCAGTAGTAGCGGACTAGCGGGGTATAGCACAGATACGCAGTATTTT
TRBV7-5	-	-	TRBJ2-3	CARSTLWGRGGTDTQYF	TGTGCCAGAAGCACGCTTTGGGGGCGGGGGGGCACAGATACGCAGTATTTT
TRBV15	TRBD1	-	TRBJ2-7	CATSRTDRGFYEQYF	TGTGCCACCAGCCGTACGGACAGGGGGTTCTACGAGCAGTACTTC
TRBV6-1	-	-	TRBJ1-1	CASSELGSTEAFF	TGTGCCAGCAGTGAGCTAGGATCCACTGAAGCTTTCTTT
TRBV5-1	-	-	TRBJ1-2	CASSWGGANYGYTF	TGCGCCAGCAGCTGGGGAGGGGCTAACTATGGCTACACCTTC
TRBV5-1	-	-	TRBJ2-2	CASSILNTGELFF	TGCGCCAGCAGCATACTTAACACCGGGGAGCTGTTTTTT